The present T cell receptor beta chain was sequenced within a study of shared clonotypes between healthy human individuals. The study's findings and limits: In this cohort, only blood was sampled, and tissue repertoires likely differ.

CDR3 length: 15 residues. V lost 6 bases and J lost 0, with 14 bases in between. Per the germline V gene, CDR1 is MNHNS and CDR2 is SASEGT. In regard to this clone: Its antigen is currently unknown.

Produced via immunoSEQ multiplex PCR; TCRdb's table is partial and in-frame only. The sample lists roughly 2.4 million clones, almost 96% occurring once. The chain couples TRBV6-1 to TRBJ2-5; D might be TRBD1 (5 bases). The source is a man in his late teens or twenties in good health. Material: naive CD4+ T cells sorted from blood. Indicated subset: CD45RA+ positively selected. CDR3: CASRLTSGNQETQYF. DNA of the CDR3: TGTGCCAGCAGATTGACCTCAGGGAACCAAGAGACCCAGTACTTC.